The 9 T cell receptor beta chains given below trace back to one sample, sequenced in a study of shared clonotypes between healthy human individuals. Repertoires were generated with immunoSEQ multiplex PCR, while TCRdb's copy carries only in-frame clones and drops some. The sample records some 2 million clones, approximately 94% being singletons. CD45RO-negative CD8 cells positively selected for CCR7 made up the naive population, which excluded terminally differentiated effector memory CD45RA+ cells. Sequencing was performed on naive CD8+ T cells sorted from blood. Receptors were obtained from a man aged 18 to 30 in good health.

This clone was detected only once. V usage is TRBV11-2 and J usage is TRBJ2-1; 8 bases are shared with TRBD2. CDR1 SGHAT and CDR2 FQNNGV come from the germline V gene. The CDR3 covers 17 residues. Trimming cost V 1 base and J 0 bases; bases outside gene matches: 5. The chain's CDR3 is CASSLGIAGTSYNEQFF. The CDR3 bases are TGTGCCAGCAGCTTAGGAATAGCGGGGACCTCCTACAATGAGCAGTTCTTC.

The chain carries TRBV27 and TRBJ1-6; 9 bases agree with TRBD1. The CDR3 totals 15 residues. With 5 bases clipped from V and 6 bases from J, the junction kept 5 bases outside the gene matches. Germline loops: CDR1 MNHEY, CDR2 SMNVEV (reference sequence). The CDR3, as DNA: TGTGCCAGCAGTGCCGGGACAGGGAGTAATTCACCCCTCCACTTT. This gives the protein CASSAGTGSNSPLHF.

This chain uses TRBV4-1 with TRBJ1-1; D is possibly TRBD1 (5 bases). Germline CDR1 MGHRA, CDR2 YSYEKL. CDR3 size: 16 residues. V gave up 1 base and J gave up 3 bases, with 15 bases separating them. The CDR3 region has the DNA TGCGCCAGCAGCCAAGTCTGGTCAGGGTCTGACACTGAAGCTTTCTTT. Its translation: CASSQVWSGSDTEAFF.

The chain links TRBV27 to TRBJ2-7; 10 positions agree with TRBD1. CDR1 is MNHEY and CDR2 is SMNVEV in the germline V gene (reference sequence). Trimming took 3 bases from V and 1 from J; bases not matched to a gene: 3. The CDR3 is 15 amino acids. CDR3 residues: CASSFWTGGSYEQYF. CDR3 nucleotides: TGTGCCAGCAGTTTTTGGACAGGGGGTTCCTACGAGCAGTACTTC.

A single count supports this clone. The rearrangement uses TRBV19 and TRBJ1-3; D uncertain. Germline lookup yields CDR1 LNHDA and CDR2 SQIVND (reference sequence). The CDR3 runs 15 residues. V was cut by 7 bases and J by 6 bases, with 19 bases left in between. CDR3 in DNA: TGTGCCAGTATCATGGACGGTTCTTCGCTAAACACCATATATTTT. This codes for CASIMDGSSLNTIYF.

The chain recombines TRBV5-6 with TRBJ2-1; 11 nucleotides line up with TRBD1. Per germline, CDR1 SGHDT and CDR2 YYEEEE. With V trimmed by 4 bases and J by 8 bases, 8 bases remained unmatched. There are 15 residues in the CDR3. The CDR3 sequence: CASSPGTGGSDEQFF. CDR3 coding DNA: TGTGCCAGCAGCCCTGGGACAGGGGGAAGCGATGAGCAGTTCTTC.

This clone came up once. The rearrangement joins TRBV30 to TRBJ2-5, with D perhaps matching TRBD2 (6 bases). The germline V gene has CDR1 GTSNPN and CDR2 SVGIG (reference sequence). The CDR3 totals 12 residues. V was cut by 8 bases and J by 5 bases, with 15 bases left in between. Here the CDR3 DNA reads TGTGCCGCAGACTGGGGGAGGGAGACCCAGTACTTC. Translation: CAADWGRETQYF.

CDR3 DNA sequence: TGTGCCAGCAGCTCTCGGACTAGCCATGAAATGCGGGGGGAGCAGTTCTTC. Translating it yields CASSSRTSHEMRGEQFF. The chain recombines TRBV7-9 with TRBJ2-1; 8 bases are shared with TRBD2. The CDR3 spans 17 residues. V trimming: 4 bases; J trimming: 10 bases; junction bases outside the gene matches: 18. The germline CDR1 and CDR2 sequences are SEHNR and FQNEAQ (reference sequence).

The chain links TRBV4-1 to TRBJ2-7, with TRBD1 identical over 8 bases. The CDR3 length is 15 residues. Germline loops: CDR1 MGHRA, CDR2 YSYEKL. The V segment lost 0 bases and the J segment 5 bases; nucleotides outside the gene matches: 6. As DNA, the CDR3 is TGCGCCAGCAGCCAAGACGCCCGACAGGGGAACGAGCAGTACTTC. It translates to CASSQDARQGNEQYF.